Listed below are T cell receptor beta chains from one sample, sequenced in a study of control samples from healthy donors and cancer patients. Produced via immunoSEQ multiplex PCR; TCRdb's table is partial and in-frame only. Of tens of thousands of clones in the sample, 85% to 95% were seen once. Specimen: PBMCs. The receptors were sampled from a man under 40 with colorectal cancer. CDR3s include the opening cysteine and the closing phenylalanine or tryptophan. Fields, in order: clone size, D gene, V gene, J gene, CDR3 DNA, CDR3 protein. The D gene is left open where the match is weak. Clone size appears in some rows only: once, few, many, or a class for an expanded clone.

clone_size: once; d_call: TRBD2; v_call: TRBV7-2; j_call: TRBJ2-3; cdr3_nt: TGTGCCAGCAGCCCCCGTGCGGGGGGGGTTAGCACAGATACGCAGTATTTT; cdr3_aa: CASSPRAGGVSTDTQYF
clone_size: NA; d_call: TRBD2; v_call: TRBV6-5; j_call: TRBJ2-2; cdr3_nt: TGTGCCAGCCAAACCGGGGGGATGTTCACCGGGGAGCTGTTTTTT; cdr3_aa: CASQTGGMFTGELFF
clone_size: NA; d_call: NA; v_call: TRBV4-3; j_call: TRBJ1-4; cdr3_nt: TGCGCCAGCAGCCGATCCTATGGACCCACAACTAATGAAAAACTGTTTTTT; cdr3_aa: CASSRSYGPTTNEKLFF
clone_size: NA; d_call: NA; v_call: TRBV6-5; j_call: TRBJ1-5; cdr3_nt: TGTGCCAGCAGTCCCCGGGGCGGGGGAGAGCCCCAGCATTTT; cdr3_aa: CASSPRGGGEPQHF
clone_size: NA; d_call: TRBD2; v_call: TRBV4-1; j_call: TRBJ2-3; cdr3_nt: TGCGCCAGCAGCCAAGATCCTAGCGGGGGGGCCGGAGATACGCAGTATTTT; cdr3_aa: CASSQDPSGGAGDTQYF
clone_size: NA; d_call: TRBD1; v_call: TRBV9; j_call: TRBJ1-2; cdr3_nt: TGTGCCAGCAGCCCCCAGGACAGGGTGAGGGATGGCTACACCTTC; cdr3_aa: CASSPQDRVRDGYTF
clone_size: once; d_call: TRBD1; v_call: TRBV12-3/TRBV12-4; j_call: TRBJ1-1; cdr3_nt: TGTGCCAGCAGTCTGGGACAGGGGACTGAAGCTTTCTTT; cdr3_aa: CASSLGQGTEAFF
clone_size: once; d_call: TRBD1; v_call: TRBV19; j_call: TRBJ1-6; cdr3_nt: TGTGCCAGCCGTGTGGGGTACCGGACAGGGAGCGTGTCACCCCTCCACTTT; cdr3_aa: CASRVGYRTGSVSPLHF
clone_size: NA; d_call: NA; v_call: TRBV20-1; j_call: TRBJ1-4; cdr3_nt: TGCAGTGCTAGCGGGAATGAAAAACTGTTTTTT; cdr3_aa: CSASGNEKLFF
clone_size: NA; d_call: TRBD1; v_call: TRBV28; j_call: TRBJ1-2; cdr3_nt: TGTGCCGCCGGGACAGGGGGCGCGGGGTACTATGGCTACACCTTC; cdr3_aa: CAAGTGGAGYYGYTF
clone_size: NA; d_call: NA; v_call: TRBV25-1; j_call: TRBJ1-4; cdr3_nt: TGTGCCAGCAGTGTTGTGGGGTCTTCCGAAAAACTGTTTTTT; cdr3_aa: CASSVVGSSEKLFF
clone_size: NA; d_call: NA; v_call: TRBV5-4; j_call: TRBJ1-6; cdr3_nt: TGTGCCAGCAGCTTGAACGGCCCCCCCTTGGATTCACCCCTCCACTTT; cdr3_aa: CASSLNGPPLDSPLHF
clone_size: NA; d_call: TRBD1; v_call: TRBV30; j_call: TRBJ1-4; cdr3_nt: TGTGCCTGGAGTGTACTCGGGACAGCTAATGAAAAACTGTTTTTT; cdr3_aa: CAWSVLGTANEKLFF
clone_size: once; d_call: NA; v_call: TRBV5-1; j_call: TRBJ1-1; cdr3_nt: TGCGCCAGCAGCTCCAGGGCTGGGCATACTGAAGCTTTCTTT; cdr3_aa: CASSSRAGHTEAFF
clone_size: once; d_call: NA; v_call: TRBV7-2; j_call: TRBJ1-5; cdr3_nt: TGTGCCAGCAGCTTGGACATCTATCAGCCCCAGCATTTT; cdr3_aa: CASSLDIYQPQHF
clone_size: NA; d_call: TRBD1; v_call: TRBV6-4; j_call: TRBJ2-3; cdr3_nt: TGTGCCAGCAGTGTTTCCGGGACAGGCACAGATACGCAGTATTTT; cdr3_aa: CASSVSGTGTDTQYF
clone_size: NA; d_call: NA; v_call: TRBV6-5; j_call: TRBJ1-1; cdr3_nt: TGTGCCAGCAGCCGAGGACAGAGAGGGAACACTGAAGCTTTCTTT; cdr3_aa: CASSRGQRGNTEAFF
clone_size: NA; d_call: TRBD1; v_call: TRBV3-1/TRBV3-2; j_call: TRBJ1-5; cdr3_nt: TGTGCCAGCAGCCAAGGAACAGGGGGTGGTCAGCCCCAGCATTTT; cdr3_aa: CASSQGTGGGQPQHF
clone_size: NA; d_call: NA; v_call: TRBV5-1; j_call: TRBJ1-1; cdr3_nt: TGCGCCAGCAGCTTTCACACAGGGAACACTGAAGCTTTCTTT; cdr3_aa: CASSFHTGNTEAFF
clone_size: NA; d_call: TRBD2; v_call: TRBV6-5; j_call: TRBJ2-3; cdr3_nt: TGTGCCAGCAGTTACCGGGGGGGGCTGGGCACAGATACGCAGTATTTT; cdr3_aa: CASSYRGGLGTDTQYF
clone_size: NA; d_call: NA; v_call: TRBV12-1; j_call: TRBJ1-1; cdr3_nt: TGTGCCAGCAGCATACGGACAGGGAGTATCCGTCGAACTGAAGCTTTCTTT; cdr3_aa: CASSIRTGSIRRTEAFF
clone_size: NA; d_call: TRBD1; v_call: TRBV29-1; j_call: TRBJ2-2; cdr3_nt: TGCAGCGTCCCCCGGGAGACAGGGGCGAACACCGGGGAGCTGTTTTTT; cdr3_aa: CSVPRETGANTGELFF